These 20 T cell receptor beta chains share one sample of origin, sequenced in a study of OX40 agonist ivuxolimab in advanced cancers. Assay used: immunoSEQ multiplex PCR; TCRdb lists only in-frame clones, some missing. The sample lists 60,000 to 70,000 clones, around 90% occurring once. Sequencing was performed on CD4+ or CD8+ T cells sorted from blood, taken in a trial of the OX40 agonist ivuxolimab. These receptors were collected from an adult with an advanced solid tumor such as melanoma, head and neck, liver or kidney cancer.

V gene TRBV5-4 combines with J gene TRBJ2-3; D may be TRBD1 (6 bases). Per germline, CDR1 SGHNT and CDR2 YYREEE (reference sequence). The CDR3 spans 17 residues. V was cut by 2 bases and J by 0 bases, with 16 bases left in between. The CDR3, as DNA: TGTGCCAGCAGCTTAAAGGGGACATCTCCTAGCACAGATACGCAGTATTTT. It yields the protein CASSLKGTSPSTDTQYF.

This clone was counted ten times or more. The chain employs TRBV5-1 and TRBJ2-3; no clear D. Germline CDR1 reads SGHRS; CDR2 reads YFSETQ. Trimming removed 1 base from V and 4 bases from J, with 16 bases in between. The CDR3 has 16 amino acids. CDR3 sequence: CASSLLPVHPADTQYF. The CDR3 nucleotides read TGCGCCAGCAGCTTGCTCCCTGTACACCCTGCAGATACGCAGTATTTT. The full variable domain, with the rest looked up from reference TRBV5-1 and TRBJ2-3, is KAGVTQTPRYLIKTRGQQVTLSCSPISGHRSVSWYQQTPGQGLQFLFEYFSETQRNKGNFPGRFSGRQFSNSRSEMNVSTLELGDSALYLCASSLLPVHPADTQYFGPGTRLTVL.

The chain couples TRBV9 to TRBJ1-1, with 10 nucleotides matching TRBD1. The J segment lost 4 bases and the V segment lost 3 bases, leaving 6 bases of the junction unmatched. CDR1 is SGDLS, CDR2 YYNGEE, per germline. The CDR3 is made up of 15 amino acids. The CDR3 coding sequence is TGTGCCAGCAGCGACGGACAGGGGGTGGGCACTGAAGCTTTCTTT. Its protein is CASSDGQGVGTEAFF.

The J gene is TRBJ2-2, the V gene TRBV4-1; 7 positions match TRBD2. Trimming took 0 bases from V and 0 from J; bases not matched to a gene: 10. CDR1 MGHRA and CDR2 YSYEKL come from the germline V gene. The CDR3 has 19 residues. CDR3 residues: CASSQDWLSSGSNTGELFF. Here the CDR3 DNA reads TGCGCCAGCAGCCAAGATTGGTTGTCTAGCGGTTCGAACACCGGGGAGCTGTTTTTT.

The rearrangement joins TRBV19 to TRBJ1-1, with D perhaps TRBD1 (5 bases). Germline V lookup: CDR1 LNHDA, CDR2 SQIVND (reference sequence). Deletions cut 4 bases from V and 2 bases from J, with 11 bases between. The CDR3 sequence is 14 residues long. The CDR3 loop is CASSNDGGNTEAFF. CDR3 bases: TGTGCCAGTAGTAATGACGGGGGTAACACTGAAGCTTTCTTT.

The rearrangement uses TRBV5-1 and TRBJ2-7; the D call may be TRBD1 or TRBD2 (5 bases each). Germline lookup yields CDR1 SGHRS and CDR2 YFSETQ. V was trimmed by 0 bases and J by 5 bases, leaving 12 bases between them. CDR3 size: 14 residues. This CDR3 reads CASSLVDGDDEQYF. DNA of the CDR3: TGCGCCAGCAGCTTGGTTGACGGGGACGACGAGCAGTACTTC. Variable domain in full (rest from reference TRBV5-1 and TRBJ2-7): KAGVTQTPRYLIKTRGQQVTLSCSPISGHRSVSWYQQTPGQGLQFLFEYFSETQRNKGNFPGRFSGRQFSNSRSEMNVSTLELGDSALYLCASSLVDGDDEQYFGPGTRLTVT.

The rearrangement links TRBV5-1 to TRBJ1-1; D gene uncertain. Trimming pared 2 bases from V and 0 bases from J, leaving 8 bases between. There are 14 residues in the CDR3. Germline-derived CDR1 and CDR2 are SGHRS and YFSETQ. The CDR3 DNA follows: TGCGCCAGCAGCTTCAAGGGTATGAACACTGAAGCTTTCTTT. The encoded protein is CASSFKGMNTEAFF.

This clone was counted a few times. V is TRBV6-6 and J is TRBJ2-1; no clear D. In germline, CDR1 is MNHNY, CDR2 SVGAGI (reference sequence). This CDR3 comprises 12 residues. The V end was cut by 2 bases, the J end by 4 bases, with 3 bases between. CDR3 residues: CASSYPYNEQFF. CDR3 in DNA: TGTGCCAGCAGTTACCCATACAATGAGCAGTTCTTC.

The CDR3 reads CASRERAGVHYEQYF. In nucleotides, the CDR3 is TGTGCCAGCAGGGAAAGGGCGGGAGTACACTACGAGCAGTACTTC. This rearrangement joins TRBV2 to TRBJ2-7; TRBD2 aligns across 7 bases. The CDR3 sequence is 15 residues long. The germline gives CDR1 SNHLY, CDR2 FYNNEI. J gave up 3 bases and V 6 bases, and 11 bases lay outside the gene matches.

V is TRBV28 and J is TRBJ2-1, with 9 bases lining up with TRBD2. Germline trimming cut 6 bases from V and 6 bases from J; bases unmatched to any gene: 12. Germline assignment: CDR1 MDHEN and CDR2 SYDVKM. CDR3 size: 16 residues. CDR3 region: CASSPSGREGLNEQFF. For the CDR3, the DNA is TGTGCCAGCAGCCCATCGGGGCGGGAGGGCCTCAATGAGCAGTTCTTC.

J is TRBJ2-7 and V is TRBV4-2; 12 bases match TRBD2. The junction had 1 base not matched to a gene; V was cut back by 2 bases and J by 5 bases. This CDR3 comprises 14 residues. Germline V CDR1 and CDR2: LGHNA, YNFKEQ. Written as DNA, the CDR3 is TGTGCCAGCAGCCAAAGACTAGCGGGAGACGAGCAGTACTTC. Translation: CASSQRLAGDEQYF.

This chain connects TRBV4-1 to TRBJ2-5; 7 bases fit TRBD2. The better agreement between TRBJ2-7 and the DNA end casts doubt on the J call. The CDR3 runs 18 residues. CDR1 MGHRA and CDR2 YSYEKL come from the germline V gene. The CDR3 DNA follows: TGCGCCAGCAGCCAAGATAACATAGTGGGCGGGGGAACCTACGAGCAGTACTTC. Its protein is CASSQDNIVGGGTYEQYF.

This rearrangement joins TRBV15 to TRBJ1-5; TRBD1 is a possible D gene (5 bases). V dropped 4 bases and J dropped 5 bases, with 12 bases sitting between them. The germline gives CDR1 LNHNV, CDR2 YYDKDF (reference sequence). CDR3 length equals 14 residues. The CDR3 sequence is CATSNRDPHQPQHF. The CDR3 nucleotides read TGTGCCACCAGCAACCGGGACCCCCATCAGCCCCAGCATTTT.

The chain employs TRBV7-9 and TRBJ2-5; maybe TRBD2 (6 bases). This CDR3 spans 17 amino acids. Per the germline V gene, CDR1 is SEHNR and CDR2 is FQNEAQ (reference sequence). The ends were cut back, 0 bases at V and 5 bases at J, with 19 bases in the middle. CDR3 DNA: TGTGCCAGCAGCTTAGCCTCGGAAGGTGGCGGAGGGGAGACCCAGTACTTC. Residues: CASSLASEGGGGETQYF.

Comments on this clone: The junction does not match germline at one end; this may be a read error. The J gene is TRBJ2-1, the V gene TRBV2; 12 positions agree with TRBD2. Germline CDR1 and CDR2: SNHLY and FYNNEI. This CDR3 region has 15 residues. CDR3 loop: CASREATSGSHEQFF. In nucleotides, the CDR3 is TGTGCCAGCAGGGAAGCGACTAGCGGGAGCCATGAGCAGTTCTTC.

The V call is TRBV4-2, the J call TRBJ1-1, with D unresolved. Germline V lookup: CDR1 LGHNA, CDR2 YNFKEQ. The ends were cut back, 0 bases at V and 0 bases at J, with 11 bases in the middle. The CDR3 runs 16 residues. In nucleotides, the CDR3 is TGTGCCAGCAGCCAAGAGGCGGGCACGGTGAACACTGAAGCTTTCTTT. Translating gives CASSQEAGTVNTEAFF.

The chain uses TRBV29-1 and TRBJ2-1; D gene uncertain. This CDR3 is built from 15 residues. CDR1 is SQVTM, CDR2 ANQGSEA, per germline. Between the trimmed V and J ends, which lost 4 bases and 0 bases, there was a span of 13 bases. The CDR3 here is CSVVFWQSSYNEQFF. The DNA for the CDR3 is TGCAGCGTTGTCTTCTGGCAGAGCTCCTACAATGAGCAGTTCTTC.

This chain connects TRBV4-1 to TRBJ2-7, with 9 nucleotides matching TRBD1. This CDR3 contains 14 residues. Losses at the gene ends were 0 bases for V and 6 bases for J; bases not matched to a gene: 3. The germline V gene encodes CDR1 MGHRA and CDR2 YSYEKL. The CDR3 here is CASSQEDRGLEQYF. The DNA for the CDR3 is TGCGCCAGCAGCCAAGAGGACAGGGGCCTCGAGCAGTACTTC.

The chain links TRBV5-1 to TRBJ1-3; the D is unclear. CDR3 length equals 19 residues. The germline V and J ends were trimmed by 0 bases and 2 bases, with 21 bases remaining between them. Germline-derived CDR1 and CDR2 are SGHRS and YFSETQ. In DNA, the CDR3 is TGCGCCAGCAGCTTGGCCCGAGTAGCGCCGGGAGAGCCTGGAAACACCATATATTTT. Translated, it gives CASSLARVAPGEPGNTIYF.

The chain is built from TRBV4-2 and TRBJ1-2; 8 bases are a match to TRBD1. This CDR3 comprises 15 residues. Germline CDR1 and CDR2: LGHNA and YNFKEQ. V was pared by 1 base and J by 8 bases, with 9 bases of the junction left unmatched. The CDR3 DNA sequence: TGTGCCAGCAGCCAAGGCCCCGGACAGGGCAAGGGCTACACCTTC. It is translated as CASSQGPGQGKGYTF.